The subject of this entry is one T cell receptor (beta chain). These data belong to a study of early T cells in non-severe SARS-CoV-2 infection. V gave up 1 base and J gave up 0 bases, with 7 bases separating them. The CDR3 covers 16 residues. Per the germline V gene, CDR1 is LNHDA and CDR2 is SQIVND (reference sequence). From the 5' RACE reads, TCRdb called clonotypes with MiXCR, one entry per CDR3 protein. The sample consists of some 57,000 distinct CDR3 sequences, 10% to 15% of them appearing once. This receptor was taken from an adult who was a healthcare worker with PCR-confirmed SARS-CoV-2 infection or an uninfected control (not recorded which). V is TRBV19 and J is TRBJ2-6; D is perhaps TRBD2 (5 bases). Sequencing was performed on whole blood. CDR3 DNA sequence: TGTGCCAGTAGTATAGGCCGGGGCTCTGGGGCCAACGTCCTGACTTTC. This gives the protein CASSIGRGSGANVLTF. Looking up the rest from reference TRBV19 and TRBJ2-6 gives the full variable domain: DGGITQSPKYLFRKEGQNVTLSCEQNLNHDAMYWYRQDPGQGLRLIYYSQIVNDFQKGDIAEGYSVSREKKESFPLTVTSAQKNPTAFYLCASSIGRGSGANVLTFGAGSRLTVL.